This record looks at one TCR beta chain sequence and its context. What it binds is not known. The data stem from a study of T cell repertoires in cytomegalovirus infection. Looking at the study overall: Peptides in the study included HLA-C-restricted and HLA-B-restricted CMV epitopes. Study outcomes and limitations: The cumulative frequency of public TCR beta families distinguished individuals who carried CMV together with the relevant HLA.

Germline CDR1 is SEHNR and CDR2 is FQNEAQ (reference sequence). With 5 bases removed from V and 3 bases from J, the gap between germline ends came to 14 bases. The CDR3 is 15 residues long. TCRdb re-analysed the reads in MiXCR, keeping a single row per CDR3 protein. Of roughly 920,000 distinct CDR3 sequences detected, roughly 31% appear once; the ten largest clones hold around 15%. The source material was cultured CD8+ T cells from PBMCs, sampled from culture after CMV antigen stimulation. J is TRBJ1-3 and V is TRBV7-9; perhaps TRBD1 as D (5 bases). This sequence was found in a human donor in good health (CMV status not recorded). Some clones in this sample may be carry-over from other donors' samples. The CDR3 loop reads CASSASDTFGNTIYF. In nucleotides, the CDR3 is TGTGCCAGCAGCGCCTCGGACACTTTTGGAAACACCATATATTTT. Drawing the rest from reference TRBV7-9 and TRBJ1-3, the complete variable domain is DTGVSQNPRHKITKRGQNVTFRCDPISEHNRLYWYRQTLGQGPEFLTYFQNEAQLEKSRLLSDRFSAERPKGSFSTLEIQRTEQGDSAMYLCASSASDTFGNTIYFGEGSWLTVV.